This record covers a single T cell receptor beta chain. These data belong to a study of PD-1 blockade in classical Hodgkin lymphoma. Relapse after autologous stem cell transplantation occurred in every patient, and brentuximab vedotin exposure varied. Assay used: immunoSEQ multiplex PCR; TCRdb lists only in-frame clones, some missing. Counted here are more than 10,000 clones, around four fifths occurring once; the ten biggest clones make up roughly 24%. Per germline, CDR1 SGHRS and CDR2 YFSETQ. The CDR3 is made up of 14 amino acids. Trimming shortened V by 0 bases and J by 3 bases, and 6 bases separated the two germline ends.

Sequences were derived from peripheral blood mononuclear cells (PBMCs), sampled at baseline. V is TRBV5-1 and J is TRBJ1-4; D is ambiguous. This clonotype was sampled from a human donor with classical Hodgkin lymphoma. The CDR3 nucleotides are TGCGCCAGCAGCTTGGAACAGCCTAATGAAAAACTGTTTTTT. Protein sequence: CASSLEQPNEKLFF. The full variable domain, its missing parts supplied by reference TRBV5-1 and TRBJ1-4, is KAGVTQTPRYLIKTRGQQVTLSCSPISGHRSVSWYQQTPGQGLQFLFEYFSETQRNKGNFPGRFSGRQFSNSRSEMNVSTLELGDSALYLCASSLEQPNEKLFFGSGTQLSVL.